A single sample is the source of the 28 T cell receptor beta chains below, sequenced in a study of identical twins. TCRdb re-analysed the 5' RACE reads in MiXCR, keeping a single row per CDR3 protein. This sample has 500,000 to 550,000 distinct CDR3 sequences, with under 25% found just once. These data were likewise used in another study, on T cells expressing NK-cell markers.

Sequencing was performed on CD4+ T cells sorted from blood. The receptor set was obtained from a woman aged 18-29 years in good health.

This clonotype was counted a few times. The chain is built from TRBV6-5 and TRBJ2-7; no clear D gene. Germline V CDR1 and CDR2: MNHEY, SVGAGI. CDR3 length: 16 residues. V lost 0 bases, J lost 3 bases, and 15 bases lay in between. The CDR3, as DNA: TGTGCCAGCAGTTACTCGCCCGGAGTCCCTGACTACGAGCAGTACTTC. Translated, it gives CASSYSPGVPDYEQYF.

This clonotype was found many times. The V call is TRBV20-1, the J call TRBJ2-3, with D unresolved. The V end was cut by 4 bases, the J end by 0 bases, with 17 bases between. Per germline, CDR1 DFQATT and CDR2 SNEGSKA (reference sequence). The CDR3 spans 16 residues. The CDR3 reads CSATKPSPTSTDTQYF. The CDR3 DNA is TGCAGTGCTACCAAACCTAGTCCCACTAGCACAGATACGCAGTATTTT.

This clonotype has a handful of counts. The chain recombines TRBV9 with TRBJ2-3; D gene unclear. The length of the CDR3 is 13 residues. Germline V gene sequence: CDR1 SGDLS, CDR2 YYNGEE. Trimming removed 0 bases from V and 7 bases from J, with 9 bases in between. CDR3 amino acids: CASSVERWNTQYF. In DNA form, the CDR3 reads TGTGCCAGCAGCGTAGAGAGGTGGAATACGCAGTATTTT.

This clonotype was detected only a few times. The chain combines TRBV10-3 with TRBJ2-7; TRBD1 matches at 8 bases. V lost 6 bases and J lost 0; bases outside the gene matches: 4. Germline V CDR1 and CDR2: ENHRY, SYGVKD. This CDR3 spans 14 amino acids. CDR3 bases: TGTGCCATCAGGGGACAGGATAACTCCTACGAGCAGTACTTC. Its protein is CAIRGQDNSYEQYF.

This clonotype has a handful of counts. The J gene is TRBJ1-1, the V gene TRBV6-5, with D perhaps matching TRBD1 (5 bases). The ends were cut back, 2 bases at V and 1 base at J, with 11 bases in the middle. The germline V gene has CDR1 MNHEY and CDR2 SVGAGI. The CDR3 has 15 amino acids. CDR3 protein: CASSYSGGRNTEAFF. The CDR3 nucleotides are TGTGCCAGCAGTTACAGCGGGGGTCGGAACACTGAAGCTTTCTTT.

This sequence joins TRBV24-1 and TRBJ1-2; no clear D. The germline V gene has CDR1 KGHDR and CDR2 SFDVKD. Between the trimmed V and J ends, which lost 5 bases and 2 bases, there was a span of 8 bases. The CDR3 loop spans 13 amino acids. CDR3 bases: TGTGCCACCAGTGCGGAGAGAAACTATGGCTACACCTTC. This codes for CATSAERNYGYTF.

The chain joins TRBV10-3 to TRBJ2-2; TRBD2 matches at 7 bases. This CDR3 has 16 amino acids. Germline V CDR1 and CDR2: ENHRY, SYGVKD. V gave up 5 bases and J gave up 7 bases; unmatched junction bases: 13. The CDR3 coding sequence is TGTGCCATCAGTAAACCCCCGGCGGGAGAGGTCGGGGAGCTGTTTTTT. Protein sequence: CAISKPPAGEVGELFF.

The chain is built from TRBV18 and TRBJ2-7, with 12 bases lining up with TRBD2. The V gene's germline CDR1 is KGHSH and CDR2 LQKENI. The V gene end was trimmed by 6 bases and the J gene end by 0 bases; junction bases not matched to a gene: 12. This CDR3 has 18 residues. The CDR3 DNA sequence: TGTGCCAGCTCCCATATCCACCTAGCGGGGGGGCTCTCCTACGAGCAGTACTTC. Translating it yields CASSHIHLAGGLSYEQYF.

This clonotype was seen a handful of times. The J gene is TRBJ2-1, the V gene TRBV5-1; 9 positions agree with TRBD2. The CDR3 is 16 amino acids. V gave up 0 bases and J gave up 6 bases; unmatched junction bases: 7. Germline V gene lookup returns CDR1 SGHRS and CDR2 YFSETQ. CDR3 amino acids: CASSLVVAGDSNEQFF. In nucleotides, the CDR3 is TGCGCCAGCAGCTTGGTCGTAGCGGGAGATTCCAATGAGCAGTTCTTC.

This clonotype was detected a few times. The CDR3: CSARDATGRYHGYTF. The CDR3 bases are TGCAGTGCTAGAGATGCGACAGGGCGTTATCATGGCTACACCTTC. V usage is TRBV20-1 and J usage is TRBJ1-2; 7 bases are shared with TRBD1. This CDR3 is 15 amino acids long. The V gene's germline CDR1 is DFQATT and CDR2 SNEGSKA (reference sequence). The V segment lost 0 bases and the J segment 6 bases; nucleotides outside the gene matches: 10.

This clonotype was observed a few times. This chain joins TRBV20-1 and TRBJ1-2; D perhaps matches TRBD1 (6 bases). CDR1 DFQATT and CDR2 SNEGSKA come from the germline V gene (reference sequence). This CDR3 contains 12 residues. CDR3 sequence reads: CRPRGSDEGYTF. The CDR3 region has the DNA TGCAGGCCAAGGGGGAGCGATGAGGGCTACACCTTC.

This clonotype occurred many times. The V gene is TRBV20-1, the J gene TRBJ2-1, with TRBD2 matching 9 bases. CDR1 and CDR2 from the germline V gene are DFQATT and SNEGSKA (reference sequence). V was pared by 4 bases and J by 14 bases, with 6 bases of the junction left unmatched. CDR3 size: 11 residues. The CDR3 sequence: CSATGGGAEFF. Here the CDR3 DNA reads TGCAGTGCTACAGGCGGGGGGGCGGAGTTCTTC.

This clonotype was counted a few times. The chain employs TRBV6-1 and TRBJ1-3; D may be TRBD1 (5 bases). The germline V gene has CDR1 MNHNS and CDR2 SASEGT. Trimming stripped 6 bases from V and 0 bases from J, with 15 bases between. The CDR3 sequence is 16 residues long. The CDR3 protein is CASSRLRGGSGNTIYF. The CDR3 DNA reads TGTGCCAGCAGCCGCCTCCGGGGGGGCTCTGGAAACACCATATATTTT.

This clonotype turned up a few times. The rearrangement joins TRBV20-1 to TRBJ2-3; D is unclear. Germline V CDR1 and CDR2: DFQATT, SNEGSKA (reference sequence). With 0 bases removed from V and 0 bases from J, the gap between germline ends came to 10 bases. The CDR3 sequence is 15 residues long. This CDR3 reads CSARDLRASTDTQYF. The CDR3 DNA sequence: TGCAGTGCTAGAGATTTGCGCGCTAGCACAGATACGCAGTATTTT.

This clonotype was observed many times. The gene calls are TRBV29-1 and TRBJ2-1; D not resolved. Trimming stripped 4 bases from V and 0 bases from J, with 7 bases between. The CDR3 covers 13 residues. Germline lookup yields CDR1 SQVTM and CDR2 ANQGSEA. The CDR3 sequence: CSVAQSSYNEQFF. The CDR3 bases are TGCAGCGTTGCCCAAAGCTCCTACAATGAGCAGTTCTTC.

The chain combines TRBV20-1 with TRBJ1-6, with D uncertain. V was clipped by 2 bases and J by 10 bases, with 9 bases between them. Germline V gives CDR1 DFQATT, CDR2 SNEGSKA (reference sequence). This CDR3 is 12 amino acids long. The CDR3 nucleotides are TGCAGTGCTAGATTCGGTCACTCACCCCTCCACTTT. It is translated as CSARFGHSPLHF.

This clonotype was recorded many times. The CDR3 protein is CSVLTRGESYEQYF. In DNA, the CDR3 is TGCAGTGTCCTAACTCGCGGAGAGTCCTACGAGCAGTACTTC. The rearrangement joins TRBV20-1 to TRBJ2-7; D is undetermined. Between the trimmed V and J ends, which lost 7 bases and 1 base, there was a span of 17 bases. From germline, CDR1 is DFQATT and CDR2 SNEGSKA (reference sequence). The CDR3 sequence is 14 residues long.

The gene calls are TRBV12-3 or TRBV12-4 and TRBJ2-3; tentative D call: TRBD1 (6 bases). Trimming pared 7 bases from V and 2 bases from J, leaving 19 bases between. The CDR3 runs 16 residues. CDR3 sequence: CASTPLKGDNTDTQYF. The CDR3 DNA reads TGTGCCAGCACCCCTCTAAAGGGGGACAACACAGATACGCAGTATTTT.

This clonotype was counted a few times. The chain couples TRBV12-3 or TRBV12-4 to TRBJ2-1, with 10 bases lining up with TRBD2. This CDR3 has 15 residues. V was pared by 6 bases and J by 8 bases, with 10 bases of the junction left unmatched. The CDR3 region is CASSLASGGVHEQFF. The DNA of the CDR3 is TGTGCCAGCAGCCTAGCCAGCGGGGGGGTTCATGAGCAGTTCTTC.

This chain uses TRBV6-5 with TRBJ2-3, with D perhaps matching TRBD2 (6 bases). Trimming removed 3 bases at V and 5 bases at J, with 12 bases between. Germline-derived CDR1 and CDR2 are MNHEY and SVGAGI. The CDR3 is 14 residues long. CDR3 residues: CASSYAGLGDTQYF. The CDR3 DNA sequence: TGTGCCAGCAGTTATGCGGGGCTGGGAGATACGCAGTATTTT.

V and J are TRBV18 and TRBJ1-2; D possibly corresponds to TRBD1 (5 bases). V gave up 6 bases and J gave up 0 bases, with 8 bases separating them. CDR3 length equals 13 residues. Germline V CDR1 and CDR2: KGHSH, LQKENI. CDR3 protein: CASSGGSNYGYTF. CDR3 coding DNA: TGTGCCAGCTCCGGGGGTTCTAACTATGGCTACACCTTC.

The chain recombines TRBV9 with TRBJ2-1; D is perhaps TRBD2 (7 bases). Trimming pared 3 bases from V and 8 bases from J, leaving 27 bases between. This CDR3 is built from 18 residues. The germline V gene encodes CDR1 SGDLS and CDR2 YYNGEE. The CDR3 here is CASSEKALAVGGLYEQFF. In DNA, the CDR3 is TGTGCCAGCAGCGAGAAGGCACTAGCAGTGGGGGGGCTCTATGAGCAGTTCTTC. The full variable domain, with the rest looked up from reference TRBV9 and TRBJ2-1, is DSGVTQTPKHLITATGQRVTLRCSPRSGDLSVYWYQQSLDQGLQFLIQYYNGEERAKGNILERFSAQQFPDLHSELNLSSLELGDSALYFCASSEKALAVGGLYEQFFGPGTRLTVL.

The V call is TRBV20-1, the J call TRBJ2-3, with D possibly being TRBD2 (7 bases). The V gene lost 3 bases and the J gene lost 4 bases, with 23 bases spanning the gap. Germline V gives CDR1 DFQATT, CDR2 SNEGSKA (reference sequence). The CDR3 is 17 amino acids. CDR3 DNA sequence: TGCAGTGCTAGTCCCAGCGGGTTGGGGGGGCAGGCAGATACGCAGTATTTT. It is translated as CSASPSGLGGQADTQYF.

CDR3 sequence: CSARGSDGGNYNEQFF. CDR3 DNA sequence: TGCAGTGCTAGAGGGTCGGACGGGGGGAACTACAATGAGCAGTTCTTC. J is TRBJ2-1 and V is TRBV20-1; 7 bases are shared with TRBD2. This CDR3 is 16 amino acids long. The ends lost 1 base at V and 3 bases at J; junction bases unmatched: 9. Germline values: CDR1 DFQATT, CDR2 SNEGSKA (reference sequence).

This chain links TRBV7-3 with TRBJ2-7; 11 nucleotides agree with TRBD2. J gave up 5 bases and V 0 bases, and 9 bases lay outside the gene matches. The CDR3 runs to 17 residues. Looked up from germline, CDR1 is SGHTA and CDR2 is FQGTGA. The CDR3 nucleotides are TGTGCCAGCAGCTTAACGTTTGGTAGCGGGGGGGCAGACGAGCAGTACTTC. Translated: CASSLTFGSGGADEQYF.

The rearrangement joins TRBV15 to TRBJ2-5; D remains ambiguous. Trimming removed 3 bases at V and 3 bases at J, with 2 bases between. The CDR3 covers 11 residues. Germline V gene sequence: CDR1 LNHNV, CDR2 YYDKDF (reference sequence). Here the CDR3 reads CATSSKETQYF. DNA for the CDR3: TGTGCCACCAGCAGCAAAGAGACCCAGTACTTC. Based on the CDR3 plus reference TRBV15 and TRBJ2-5, the full variable domain is DAMVIQNPRYQVTQFGKPVTLSCSQTLNHNVMYWYQQKSSQAPKLLFHYYDKDFNNEADTPDNFQSRRPNTSFCFLDIRSPGLGDTAMYLCATSSKETQYFGPGTRLLVL.

This clonotype was counted only a few times. As DNA, the CDR3 is TGCGCCAGCAGCTTGATGCCGATTCAGGGCAATGAGCAGTTCTTC. Translated, it gives CASSLMPIQGNEQFF. V is TRBV5-1 and J is TRBJ2-1; the D gene is possibly TRBD1 (5 bases). CDR3 length: 15 amino acids. Trimming stripped 1 base from V and 6 bases from J, with 14 bases between. Germline CDR1 is SGHRS and CDR2 is YFSETQ.

This rearrangement joins TRBV20-1 to TRBJ2-5; no reliable D call. This CDR3 has 13 residues. From germline, CDR1 is DFQATT and CDR2 SNEGSKA (reference sequence). Trimming pared 3 bases from V and 5 bases from J, leaving 13 bases between. CDR3 bases: TGCAGTGCTAGTGGTCCCGGAGAGGAGACCCAGTACTTC. This codes for CSASGPGEETQYF.